This TCR beta chain was obtained from a study of CD8 T cells in ankylosing spondylitis. This clonotype was recorded at least ten times. Its antigen is unknown. With 5 bases removed from V and 0 bases from J, the gap between germline ends came to 18 bases. Germline V lookup: CDR1 SGHVS, CDR2 FNYEAQ. The CDR3 covers 17 residues. General observations from the study: Disease-linked clones were found to be CD8+ and relatively rare in peripheral blood.

MiXCR, run by TCRdb on the 5' RACE reads, gives a single entry per CDR3 protein. The sample lists 200,000 to 300,000 distinct CDR3 sequences, over 9.5% occurring once. The sample was blood, either unsorted or a sorted T cell fraction (not recorded which). The chain joins TRBV7-6 to TRBJ2-3; D unresolved. The sequence was obtained from a male donor with ankylosing spondylitis or in good health (not recorded which). CDR3 sequence: CASSIETDGASTDTQYF. The CDR3 region has the DNA TGTGCCAGCAGCATAGAAACCGACGGTGCTAGCACAGATACGCAGTATTTT.